This T cell receptor (beta chain) emerged from a study of T cell repertoires in cytomegalovirus infection. On the study more broadly: HLA-B-restricted CMV epitopes that are well studied, plus recently identified HLA-C-restricted ones, were used by the study. Both a matching HLA type and CMV infection were indicated by public TCR beta signatures. The study's findings and limits: HLA-C-restricted CMV-specific TCR beta clonotypes prevailed in the ex vivo response. Totalled public TCR beta family frequency picked out people who carried CMV plus the relevant HLA.

For this clonotype: Its matching antigen is unknown.

Using its own MiXCR run on the reads, TCRdb lists one record per CDR3 protein. Of under 500,000 distinct CDR3 sequences detected, 42% appear once; the ten largest clones hold 43%. CDR1 is ENHRY and CDR2 is SYGVKD in the germline V gene. With V trimmed by 4 bases and J by 7 bases, 10 bases remained unmatched. This CDR3 has 16 amino acids. The sequenced sample was cultured PBMCs, obtained from culture after CMV antigen stimulation. The V and J genes are TRBV10-3 and TRBJ1-1, with 12 bases identical to TRBD1. The clonotype originates from a human donor in good health (CMV status not recorded). Some clones in this sample may be carry-over from other donors' samples. CDR3 protein: CAISGGDRGLVDEAFF. CDR3 DNA: TGTGCCATCAGTGGAGGGGACAGGGGGCTGGTTGATGAAGCTTTCTTT.